This TCR beta chain originates from a study of T cell repertoires in cytomegalovirus infection. Overall study: CMV epitopes, recently identified HLA-C-restricted and well-studied HLA-B-restricted, were used.

This clonotype has ten or more counts. Its matching antigen is unknown. CDR1 and CDR2 from the germline V gene are SGHTA and FQGNSA. The CDR3 is made up of 15 amino acids. Trimming pared 1 base from V and 1 base from J, leaving 11 bases between. From the reads, TCRdb called clonotypes with MiXCR, one entry per CDR3 protein. The repertoire holds 700,000 to 850,000 distinct CDR3 sequences, with around a third as singletons. The chain employs TRBV7-2 and TRBJ2-7; D may be TRBD1 (5 bases). The sample here was cultured CD8+ T cells from PBMCs, taken from culture after CMV antigen stimulation. This TCR was recovered from a human donor in good health (CMV status not recorded). Some clones in this sample may be carry-over from other donors' samples. The CDR3 loop reads CASSLGRVGSYEQYV. The CDR3 bases are TGTGCCAGCAGCTTAGGCAGGGTGGGATCCTACGAGCAGTACGTC.